This T cell receptor (beta chain) was captured by sequencing in a study of blood T cells in healthy people across ages. Background on the study: There was about one barcoded beta molecule captured by template switching per two T cells.

General study results and limits: Observed TCR beta diversity showed a strong correlation with the percentage of naive T cells as measured by flow cytometry.

A J-beta primer mix and a sample-barcoded 5' primer were used in a second PCR of roughly 6 to 11 cycles. Individual samples furnished no less than 2.5 million CDR3-containing paired-end reads apiece. MiXCR, run by TCRdb on the 5' RACE reads, gives a single entry per CDR3 protein. The profile covers roughly 680,000 distinct CDR3 sequences, with around 21% appearing a single time and roughly 3.4% taken by the ten largest. This clonotype was seen only a few times. Its antigen remains unknown. Sequencing input: blood. This receptor was identified in an older man in good health.

CDR3 sequence reads: CASSEQSAGYVSNEQFF. CDR3 coding DNA: TGTGCCAGCAGTGAACAGTCGGCGGGATACGTATCGAATGAGCAGTTCTTC. This chain connects TRBV6-1 to TRBJ2-5; D is perhaps TRBD2 (6 bases). The closer fit of TRBJ2-1 to the DNA end suggests the J call may be wrong. CDR1 and CDR2 (germline): MNHNS, SASEGT. The CDR3 extends over 17 amino acids.